This paragraph reports one T cell receptor beta chain. Its antigen is not known. This specimen belongs to a study of shared clonotypes between healthy human individuals. Original processing methods: Junction-only sequences without quality scores were provided by ImmunoSEQ, so filtering was different. TCRdb keeps only in-frame clones here, not all; method: immunoSEQ multiplex PCR. V and J calls and clone size follow that table, whereas D and trimming were derived from the DNA. The top ten hold less than 0.25% of the sample, which has fewer than 1 million clones, 96% seen once. The CDR3 runs to 14 residues. Germline values: CDR1 SEHNR, CDR2 FQNEAQ (reference sequence). J lost 3 bases, V lost 4 bases, and 1 base had no gene match. Notes on the study in general: As a rule, naive subsets had a larger estimated richness than memory subsets.

Naive CD8 cells were CD45RO-negative, positively selected for CCR7, excluding terminally differentiated effector memory CD45RA+ cells. The sequence derives from a man between 25 and 39 years old in good health. The chain has TRBV7-9 and TRBJ2-7; 12 bases are shared with TRBD2. Sequences were obtained from naive CD8+ T cells sorted from blood. DNA for the CDR3: TGTGCCAGCAGCTGGACTAGCGGGAACTACGAGCAGTACTTC. Its protein product is CASSWTSGNYEQYF.